Listed here are 6 T cell receptor beta chains from one sample, sequenced in a study of T-cell memory formation after mild COVID-19. TCRdb recomputed calls from the 5' RACE reads with MiXCR, one row per CDR3 protein. The sample has approximately 240,000 distinct CDR3 sequences, roughly 15% seen once. Sequencing was done on a sample of PBMCs or a T cell subset sorted from them (not recorded which). The receptors shown here come from a man younger than 35 who had mild COVID-19 (a few samples of this study predate the infection). Cell type and time point are not known.

Only a few counts were recorded for this clonotype. The rearrangement uses TRBV12-3 or TRBV12-4 and TRBJ1-1; tentatively, D is TRBD1 (5 bases). The V gene lost 3 bases and the J gene lost 4 bases, with 15 bases spanning the gap. The CDR3 runs to 15 residues. CDR3 DNA: TGTGCCAGCAGTTTTAGGGCAGGGCGGTTCACTGAAGCTTTCTTT. As protein: CASSFRAGRFTEAFF.

The V gene is TRBV11-2, the J gene TRBJ2-1; no clear D. The CDR3 spans 15 residues. Germline V gives CDR1 SGHAT, CDR2 FQNNGV. V was pared by 5 bases and J by 0 bases, with 11 bases between. The CDR3 DNA sequence: TGTGCCAGCAGCCGTTCCGCCGGCTCCTACAATGAGCAGTTCTTC. It specifies CASSRSAGSYNEQFF.

V usage is TRBV20-1 and J usage is TRBJ1-1; D not certain. Germline CDR1 and CDR2: DFQATT and SNEGSKA (reference sequence). The CDR3 covers 13 residues. The CDR3 bases are TGCAGCGCTCCGCAGCCTTGGAACACTGAAGCTTTCTTT. This translates into CSAPQPWNTEAFF.

In its sample, this clonotype was seen many times. The genes are TRBV4-3 and TRBJ2-3, with TRBD2 matching over 9 bases. Germline trimming cut 1 base from V and 4 bases from J; bases unmatched to any gene: 6. The CDR3 has 16 residues. The germline V gene has CDR1 LGHNA and CDR2 YSLEER. The CDR3 protein is CASSQGKAGGADTQYF. DNA of the CDR3: TGCGCCAGCAGCCAAGGCAAAGCGGGGGGCGCAGATACGCAGTATTTT.

This clonotype is termed medium-sized. The gene calls are TRBV5-1 and TRBJ2-5; 8 bases align to TRBD1. CDR1 is SGHRS and CDR2 is YFSETQ in the germline V gene. The V and J ends lost 0 bases and 5 bases, in that order; junction bases with no gene match: 0. The CDR3 has 13 amino acids. As DNA, the CDR3 is TGCGCCAGCAGCTTGGGACAGGGGGAGACCCAGTACTTC. It translates to CASSLGQGETQYF.

This clonotype has a handful of counts. The chain joins TRBV7-6 to TRBJ2-3; 9 bases map to TRBD2. In germline, CDR1 is SGHVS, CDR2 FNYEAQ. This CDR3 is built from 15 residues. Trimming cost V 5 bases and J 2 bases; bases outside gene matches: 5. CDR3 region: CASSPLAGYTDTQYF. CDR3 sequence (DNA): TGTGCCAGCAGCCCTCTAGCGGGGTACACAGATACGCAGTATTTT.